This T cell receptor beta chain was identified in a study of blood T cell repertoires in COVID-19. The overall study: T cells, B-cell-depleted T cells, or PBMCs supplied cDNA or gDNA.

Assay: immunoSEQ multiplex PCR; the TCRdb copy retains only in-frame clones and omits some. The sample lists about 200,000 clones, more than 80% occurring once. Participants were placed into cohorts based on the clinical history they reported. Cohort 3 recovery required two negative PCRs, clearance, or symptom resolution. The germline gives CDR1 SGHTA, CDR2 FQGTGA. The CDR3 has 15 residues. V lost 2 bases to trimming and J lost 6 bases, with 11 bases between them. V gene TRBV7-3 combines with J gene TRBJ1-6, with a weak D call TRBD1 (5 bases). Source material: PBMCs or T cells enriched from blood (not recorded which). This clonotype was obtained from a young woman who had recovered from COVID-19. CDR3 coding DNA: TGTGCCAGCAGCTTATTAGGGGCGATTAATTCACCCCTCCACTTT. Its protein is CASSLLGAINSPLHF.